This T cell receptor (beta chain) was captured in a study of T cell changes during pregnancy in multiple sclerosis. Looked up from germline, CDR1 is MNHEY and CDR2 is SMNVEV (reference sequence). V trimming: 6 bases; J trimming: 6 bases; junction bases outside the gene matches: 7. There are 13 residues in the CDR3. Libraries were prepared by immunoSEQ multiplex PCR; TCRdb keeps only in-frame clonotypes and omits some of them. The table has 80,000 to 100,000 clones, roughly nine tenths seen once. V gene TRBV27 combines with J gene TRBJ1-1; TRBD1 agrees at 7 bases. Sample: peripheral blood, taken after pregnancy. The TCR was taken from a female donor in good health, enrolled as a control in a pregnancy study. Here the CDR3 reads CASSNLRGAEAFF. CDR3 nucleotide sequence: TGTGCCAGCAGCAACCTCAGGGGGGCTGAAGCTTTCTTT.